This entry describes one TCR beta chain. The data are from a study of blood T cell repertoires in COVID-19. Across the whole study: Acute and convalescent COVID-19 samples came from the United States, Italy and Spain. T cells, B-cell-depleted T cells, or PBMCs provided the cDNA or gDNA that served as material.

The CDR3 sequence is 14 residues long. Trimming shortened V by 2 bases and J by 5 bases, and 7 bases separated the two germline ends. Germline-derived CDR1 and CDR2 are KGHSH and LQKENI. The assay was immunoSEQ multiplex PCR, and TCRdb's table has in-frame clones only and misses some. The table lists about 170,000 clones, around nine tenths of them singletons. Sequencing was done on a sample of peripheral blood. V is TRBV18 and J is TRBJ1-6; TRBD1 is a possible D gene (5 bases). The source is a man between 65 and 85 years old with acute or convalescent COVID-19. The DNA for the CDR3 is TGTGCCAGCTCACCAGCGGGGCATAATTCACCCCTCCACTTT. Translated: CASSPAGHNSPLHF.